This T cell receptor (beta chain) was identified during a study of control samples from healthy donors and cancer patients. Repertoires were generated with immunoSEQ multiplex PCR, while TCRdb's copy carries only in-frame clones and drops some. Counted here are 150,000 to 200,000 clones, 70% to 90% occurring once; the ten biggest clones make up about 11%. The receptor comes from a man aged 25 to 40 in good health. The sample comprised blood.

The CDR3 DNA sequence: TGTGCCAGCAGCTTAGGGGCAGAGTCTGGAAACACCATATATTTT. Translation gives CASSLGAESGNTIYF. The chain couples TRBV7-9 to TRBJ1-3; D not certain. CDR3 length: 15 amino acids. Germline V gene data show CDR1 as SEHNR and CDR2 as FQNEAQ (reference sequence). Trimming took 1 base from V and 1 from J, leaving 8 bases between them.